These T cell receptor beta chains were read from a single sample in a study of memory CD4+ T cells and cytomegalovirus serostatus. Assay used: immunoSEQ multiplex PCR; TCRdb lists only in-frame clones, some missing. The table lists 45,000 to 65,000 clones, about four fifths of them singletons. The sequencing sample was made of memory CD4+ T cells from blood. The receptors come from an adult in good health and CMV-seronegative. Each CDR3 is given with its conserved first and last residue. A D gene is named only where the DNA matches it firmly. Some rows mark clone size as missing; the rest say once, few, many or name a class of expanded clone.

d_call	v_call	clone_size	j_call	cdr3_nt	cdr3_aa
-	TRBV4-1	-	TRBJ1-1	TGCGCCAGCAGCCCAACGGGGGTGGATTCTGAAGCTTTCTTT	CASSPTGVDSEAFF
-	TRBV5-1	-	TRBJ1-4	TGCGCCAGCAGCAGGGCCGCAACTAATGAAAAACTGTTTTTT	CASSRAATNEKLFF
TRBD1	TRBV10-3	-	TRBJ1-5	TGTGCCATCAGCCCACAGGGGGGTAACAATCAGCCCCAGCATTTT	CAISPQGGNNQPQHF
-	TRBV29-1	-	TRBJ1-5	TGCAGCGTACGGGACAACAATCAGCCCCAGCATTTT	CSVRDNNQPQHF
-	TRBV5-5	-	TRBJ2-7	TGTGCCAGCAGCTCACAGGGACCTCAGTACGAGCAGTACTTC	CASSSQGPQYEQYF
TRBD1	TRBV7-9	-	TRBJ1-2	TGTGCCAGCAGTCCTTATGACAGGGCTAACTATGGCTACACCTTC	CASSPYDRANYGYTF
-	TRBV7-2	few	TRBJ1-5	TGTGCCAGCAGCTTATTCGGTCAGGGTCACGGTCAGCCCCAGCATTTT	CASSLFGQGHGQPQHF
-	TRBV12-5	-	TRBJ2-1	TGTGCTAGTGGTTTGCTCCATGAGCAGTTCTTC	CASGLLHEQFF
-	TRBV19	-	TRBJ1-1	TGTGCCAGTAGTATAGATCTGACAGCCTCTGAAGCTTTCTTT	CASSIDLTASEAFF
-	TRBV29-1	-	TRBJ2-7	TGCAGCGTTGAAGACAAACAGGGATTGTCCACCTACGAGCAGTACTTC	CSVEDKQGLSTYEQYF
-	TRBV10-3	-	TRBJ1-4	TGTGCCATCAGTGAGTCGAAAGGGAATGGTGAAAAACTGTTTTTT	CAISESKGNGEKLFF
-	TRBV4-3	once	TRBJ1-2	TGCGCCAGCAGCCAAGACAGTCGGGGGGCGAGGGATGGCTACACCTTC	CASSQDSRGARDGYTF
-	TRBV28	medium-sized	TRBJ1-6	TGTGCCAGCAACCCCGGGGGTCCTAGTAATTCACCCCTCCACTTT	CASNPGGPSNSPLHF
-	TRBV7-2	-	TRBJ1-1	TGTGCCAGCAGCGCGGGGGGAATGAACACTGAAGCTTTCTTT	CASSAGGMNTEAFF
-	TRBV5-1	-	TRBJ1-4	TGCGCCAGCAGCTCGGGACCCAGAGAAATTGGTGAAAAACTGTTTTTT	CASSSGPREIGEKLFF
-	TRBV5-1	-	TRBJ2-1	TGCGCCAGCAGTCCGGGGATGAACAATGAGCAGTTCTTC	CASSPGMNNEQFF
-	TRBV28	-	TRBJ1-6	TGTGCCAGCAGTTTATATAATTCACCCCTCCACTTT	CASSLYNSPLHF
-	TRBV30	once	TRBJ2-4	TGTGCCTGGAGCACAGGAACCGGAGCGGGAAACATTCAGTACTTC	CAWSTGTGAGNIQYF
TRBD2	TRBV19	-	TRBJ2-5	TGTGCCAGTAGTATAGGGCGGGGGAGACAAGAGACCCAGTACTTC	CASSIGRGRQETQYF
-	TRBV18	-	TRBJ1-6	TGTGCCAGCTCACCCGGGACGGAATTGAATTCACCCCTCCACTTT	CASSPGTELNSPLHF
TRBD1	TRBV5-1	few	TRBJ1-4	TGCGCCAGCAGCGAACCGGGACAGGGTGAAAAACTGTTTTTT	CASSEPGQGEKLFF
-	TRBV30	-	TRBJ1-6	TGTGCCTGGAGTGTATTACAGGGAAGTTCACCCCTCCACTTT	CAWSVLQGSSPLHF
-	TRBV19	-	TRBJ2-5	TGTGCCAGTAGTATTCCCAGGGCGGAGACCCAGTACTTC	CASSIPRAETQYF
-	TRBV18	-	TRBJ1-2	TGTGCCAGCTCACCGCGACAGGTCGATGGCTACACCTTC	CASSPRQVDGYTF
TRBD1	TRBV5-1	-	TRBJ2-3	TGCGCCAGCAGCGCAACCGGGGACAGAGTTTTT	CASSATGDRVF
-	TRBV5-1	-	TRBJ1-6	TGCGCCAGCAGACCGGATTTAGTTTCACCCCTCCACTTT	CASRPDLVSPLHF
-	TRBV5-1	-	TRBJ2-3	TGCGCCAGCAGCTTGTTTCCCACTAACACAGATACGCAGTATTTT	CASSLFPTNTDTQYF
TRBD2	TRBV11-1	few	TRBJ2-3	TGTGCCAGCAGCTTAACGGTCGGGGGGGCCAGCACAGATACGCAGTATTTT	CASSLTVGGASTDTQYF
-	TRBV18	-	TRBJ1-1	TGTGCCAGCTCACCATCAGTGAACACTGAAGCTTTCTTT	CASSPSVNTEAFF
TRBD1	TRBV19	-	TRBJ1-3	TGTGCCAGTAGGGACAGGGCTGGAAACACCATATATTTT	CASRDRAGNTIYF
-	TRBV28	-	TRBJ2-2	TGTGCCAGCAGCTCTCAGTTTACGGCCCGGGTTTTTGGGGAGCTGTTTTTT	CASSSQFTARVFGELFF
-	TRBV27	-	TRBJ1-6	TGTGCCAGCAGCCCCCTAGGCAGGGGATCCTCACCCCTCCACTTT	CASSPLGRGSSPLHF
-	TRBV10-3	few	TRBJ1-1	TGTGCCATCAGTGAACAGGGGAACACTGAAGCTTTCTTT	CAISEQGNTEAFF
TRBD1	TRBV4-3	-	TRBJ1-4	TGCGCCAGCAGCCAACCGGGACAGGGGAACGAAAAACTGTTTTTT	CASSQPGQGNEKLFF
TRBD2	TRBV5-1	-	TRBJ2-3	TGCGCCAGCAGCGGTGGACTAGCGGGGGGGTCAGATACGCAGTATTTT	CASSGGLAGGSDTQYF
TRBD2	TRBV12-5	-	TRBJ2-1	TGTGCTAGTGGTTTGGTAAAGGGAGGGTACAATGAGCAGTTCTTC	CASGLVKGGYNEQFF
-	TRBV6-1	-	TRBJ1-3	TGTGCCAGCAGTGAATTGAACAGTTTCTCTGGAAACACCATATATTTT	CASSELNSFSGNTIYF
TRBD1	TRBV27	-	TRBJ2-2	TGTGCCAGCAGACCGGGACAGGGGGCTTTCGGGGAGCTGTTTTTT	CASRPGQGAFGELFF
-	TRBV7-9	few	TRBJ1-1	TGTGCCAGCAGCTTAGTTATGGGGTTGTCGACTGAAGCTTTCTTT	CASSLVMGLSTEAFF
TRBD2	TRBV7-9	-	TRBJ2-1	TGTGCCAGCAGCTCAGCCGGACTAGCGTTCCGAAATGAGCAGTTCTTC	CASSSAGLAFRNEQFF
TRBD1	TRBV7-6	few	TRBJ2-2	TGTGCCAGCAGCCCGAAGGTCGGGGACAGGTGGGGGACCGGGGAGCTGTTTTTT	CASSPKVGDRWGTGELFF
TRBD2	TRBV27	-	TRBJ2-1	TGTGCCAGCCGTAGCGGGGGGGAACAGTTCTTC	CASRSGGEQFF
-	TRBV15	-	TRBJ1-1	TGTGCCACCAGCATAGGACGGAACACTGAAGCTTTCTTT	CATSIGRNTEAFF
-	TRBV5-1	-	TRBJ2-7	TGCGCCAGCAGCTTGGATCACAGGGACTCCTACGAGCAGTACTTC	CASSLDHRDSYEQYF
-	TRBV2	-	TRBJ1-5	TGTGCCAGCAGTGGTCGGGTCGGAAGCAATCAGCCCCAGCATTTT	CASSGRVGSNQPQHF
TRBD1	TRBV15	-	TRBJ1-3	TGTGCCACCAGCAGTCAACAGGGGTCCATCTCTGGAAACACCATATATTTT	CATSSQQGSISGNTIYF
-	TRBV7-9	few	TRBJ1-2	TGTGCCAGCAGCCTCCGAGCGGGGGGCAATGGCTACACCTTC	CASSLRAGGNGYTF
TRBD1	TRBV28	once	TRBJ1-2	TGTGCCAGCAGTTCATACTCGACAGGGTACGGCTATGGCTACACCTTC	CASSSYSTGYGYGYTF